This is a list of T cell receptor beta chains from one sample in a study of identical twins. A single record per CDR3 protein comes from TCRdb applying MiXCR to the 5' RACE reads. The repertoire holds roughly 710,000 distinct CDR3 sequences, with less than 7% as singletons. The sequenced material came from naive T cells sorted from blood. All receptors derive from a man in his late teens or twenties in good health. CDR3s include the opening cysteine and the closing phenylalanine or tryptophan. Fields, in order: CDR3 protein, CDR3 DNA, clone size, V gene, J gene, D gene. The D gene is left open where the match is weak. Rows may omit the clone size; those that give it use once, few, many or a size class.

CDR3 protein: CATSRASPTSGYNEQFF; CDR3 DNA: TGTGCCACCAGCAGAGCCAGTCCGACTAGCGGCTACAATGAGCAGTTCTTC; clone size: few; V gene: TRBV15; J gene: TRBJ2-1; D gene: TRBD2
CDR3 protein: CASSQRRTSGSPGEQYF; CDR3 DNA: TGTGCCAGCAGCCAACGGCGGACTAGCGGGAGCCCCGGCGAGCAGTACTTC; clone size: few; V gene: TRBV4-2; J gene: TRBJ2-7; D gene: TRBD2
CDR3 protein: CASPPDRDRGHETQYF; CDR3 DNA: TGTGCCAGTCCACCAGATCGGGACAGGGGACATGAGACCCAGTACTTC; clone size: many; V gene: TRBV12-3/TRBV12-4; J gene: TRBJ2-5; D gene: TRBD1
CDR3 protein: CASSAWTSGRVRYEQFF; CDR3 DNA: TGTGCCAGCAGCGCATGGACTAGCGGGAGGGTGAGGTATGAGCAGTTCTTC; clone size: NA; V gene: TRBV7-9; J gene: TRBJ2-1; D gene: TRBD2
CDR3 protein: CASTDPGAATEAFF; CDR3 DNA: TGTGCCAGCACCGACCCCGGGGCGGCGACTGAAGCTTTCTTT; clone size: many; V gene: TRBV6-1; J gene: TRBJ1-1; D gene: NA
CDR3 protein: CAISGGQGVGTQYF; CDR3 DNA: TGTGCCATCAGTGGTGGACAGGGGGTAGGGACCCAGTACTTC; clone size: many; V gene: TRBV10-3; J gene: TRBJ2-5; D gene: TRBD1
CDR3 protein: CASTPQKLSTGELFF; CDR3 DNA: TGTGCCAGCACCCCACAAAAGTTGAGCACCGGGGAGCTGTTTTTT; clone size: many; V gene: TRBV12-3/TRBV12-4; J gene: TRBJ2-2; D gene: NA
CDR3 protein: CSADTPNIETQYF; CDR3 DNA: TGCAGTGCCGACACGCCCAATATTGAGACCCAGTACTTC; clone size: many; V gene: TRBV20-1; J gene: TRBJ2-5; D gene: NA
CDR3 protein: CASSQVGYPSGNTIYF; CDR3 DNA: TGTGCCAGCAGCCAAGTCGGGTACCCTTCTGGAAACACCATATATTTT; clone size: many; V gene: TRBV3-1; J gene: TRBJ1-3; D gene: NA
CDR3 protein: CASSSQAGGSSGANVLTF; CDR3 DNA: TGCGCCAGCAGCTCTCAAGCGGGAGGTAGCTCTGGGGCCAACGTCCTGACTTTC; clone size: NA; V gene: TRBV5-1; J gene: TRBJ2-6; D gene: TRBD2
CDR3 protein: CSVVDRAGANVLTF; CDR3 DNA: TGCAGCGTAGTTGACAGGGCTGGGGCCAACGTCCTGACTTTC; clone size: many; V gene: TRBV29-1; J gene: TRBJ2-6; D gene: TRBD1
CDR3 protein: CASSPGPGTGANVLTF; CDR3 DNA: TGTGCCAGCAGTCCCGGCCCGGGGACTGGGGCCAACGTCCTGACTTTC; clone size: few; V gene: TRBV27; J gene: TRBJ2-6; D gene: NA
CDR3 protein: CASGLKVRGNEQFF; CDR3 DNA: TGTGCTAGTGGTTTGAAGGTGAGGGGGAATGAGCAGTTCTTC; clone size: few; V gene: TRBV12-5; J gene: TRBJ2-1; D gene: NA
CDR3 protein: CATARSSYNSPLHF; CDR3 DNA: TGTGCCACAGCCCGGAGCTCCTATAATTCACCCCTCCACTTT; clone size: few; V gene: TRBV6-1; J gene: TRBJ1-6; D gene: NA
CDR3 protein: CSVALGLAGIQETQYF; CDR3 DNA: TGCAGCGTTGCCCTTGGACTAGCGGGAATACAAGAGACCCAGTACTTC; clone size: many; V gene: TRBV29-1; J gene: TRBJ2-5; D gene: TRBD2
CDR3 protein: CAIRGFSGGNNEQFF; CDR3 DNA: TGTGCCATCAGGGGATTCAGCGGGGGTAACAATGAGCAGTTCTTC; clone size: few; V gene: TRBV27; J gene: TRBJ2-1; D gene: TRBD2
CDR3 protein: CASSLISGGPNEQYF; CDR3 DNA: TGTGCCAGCAGTTTAATTTCTGGAGGGCCAAACGAGCAGTACTTC; clone size: NA; V gene: TRBV27; J gene: TRBJ2-7; D gene: NA
CDR3 protein: CASNPLPGQTYEQYF; CDR3 DNA: TGTGCCAGCAATCCCCTGCCGGGACAGACCTACGAGCAGTACTTC; clone size: many; V gene: TRBV27; J gene: TRBJ2-7; D gene: TRBD1
CDR3 protein: CASIRGTGFLFYTF; CDR3 DNA: TGTGCCAGTATCCGCGGGACAGGGTTTTTGTTCTACACCTTC; clone size: many; V gene: TRBV19; J gene: TRBJ1-2; D gene: TRBD1
CDR3 protein: CATTNREGKNIQYF; CDR3 DNA: TGTGCCACCACGAACAGGGAAGGCAAAAACATTCAGTACTTC; clone size: many; V gene: TRBV15; J gene: TRBJ2-4; D gene: NA
CDR3 protein: CASSQDLPSNTGELFF; CDR3 DNA: TGCGCCAGCAGCCAAGATCTCCCATCAAACACCGGGGAGCTGTTTTTT; clone size: many; V gene: TRBV4-3; J gene: TRBJ2-2; D gene: NA
CDR3 protein: CASSPRPGNTEAFF; CDR3 DNA: TGTGCCAGCAGCCCGCGACCGGGGAACACTGAAGCTTTCTTT; clone size: NA; V gene: TRBV11-2; J gene: TRBJ1-1; D gene: NA
CDR3 protein: CASSERGSGTGELFF; CDR3 DNA: TGTGCCAGCAGTGAACGCGGGAGCGGCACCGGGGAGCTGTTTTTT; clone size: few; V gene: TRBV2; J gene: TRBJ2-2; D gene: TRBD2
CDR3 protein: CASSLGNNEQFF; CDR3 DNA: TGTGCCAGCAGCTTAGGGAACAATGAGCAGTTCTTC; clone size: many; V gene: TRBV13; J gene: TRBJ2-1; D gene: NA
CDR3 protein: CASSLDGRDQPQHF; CDR3 DNA: TGCGCCAGCAGCTTGGATGGCAGGGATCAGCCCCAGCATTTT; clone size: NA; V gene: TRBV5-1; J gene: TRBJ1-5; D gene: NA
CDR3 protein: CASVLQGAETQYF; CDR3 DNA: TGTGCTAGTGTTCTCCAGGGGGCAGAGACCCAGTACTTC; clone size: NA; V gene: TRBV12-5; J gene: TRBJ2-5; D gene: TRBD1
CDR3 protein: CASSRGVGEQFF; CDR3 DNA: TGTGCCAGCAGTCGGGGAGTTGGTGAGCAGTTCTTC; clone size: NA; V gene: TRBV7-9; J gene: TRBJ2-1; D gene: NA
CDR3 protein: CASSQDPTGRSYEQYF; CDR3 DNA: TGTGCCAGCAGCCAAGATCCCACGGGGAGATCCTACGAGCAGTACTTC; clone size: many; V gene: TRBV4-2; J gene: TRBJ2-7; D gene: NA
CDR3 protein: CASSYRGLGDTQYF; CDR3 DNA: TGTGCCAGCAGCTACAGGGGCCTGGGGGATACGCAGTATTTT; clone size: many; V gene: TRBV5-5; J gene: TRBJ2-3; D gene: TRBD1
CDR3 protein: CASSCRPYHRDREPDTQYF; CDR3 DNA: TGTGCCAGCAGCTGCCGCCCATACCACCGGGACAGGGAGCCAGATACGCAGTATTTT; clone size: NA; V gene: TRBV11-2; J gene: TRBJ2-3; D gene: TRBD1
CDR3 protein: CASSLGQGGGYTF; CDR3 DNA: TGCGCCAGCAGCTTGGGACAGGGCGGAGGCTACACCTTC; clone size: many; V gene: TRBV5-1; J gene: TRBJ1-2; D gene: TRBD1
CDR3 protein: CSVEDRPGTMEQYF; CDR3 DNA: TGCAGCGTTGAAGATCGACCAGGTACTATGGAGCAGTACTTC; clone size: many; V gene: TRBV29-1; J gene: TRBJ2-7; D gene: NA
CDR3 protein: CASRATLFSYNEQFF; CDR3 DNA: TGCGCCAGCAGGGCGACTCTTTTCTCCTACAATGAGCAGTTCTTC; clone size: few; V gene: TRBV4-1; J gene: TRBJ2-1; D gene: NA
CDR3 protein: CASSYGAAFF; CDR3 DNA: TGTGCCAGCAGCTACGGGGCAGCTTTCTTT; clone size: many; V gene: TRBV13; J gene: TRBJ1-1; D gene: NA
CDR3 protein: CSVEDVIWTGNYGYTF; CDR3 DNA: TGCAGCGTTGAAGATGTTATATGGACAGGGAACTATGGCTACACCTTC; clone size: few; V gene: TRBV29-1; J gene: TRBJ1-2; D gene: TRBD1
CDR3 protein: CASREAGSGELFF; CDR3 DNA: TGTGCCAGCCGGGAGGCCGGTTCCGGGGAGCTGTTTTTT; clone size: few; V gene: TRBV4-2; J gene: TRBJ2-2; D gene: TRBD2
CDR3 protein: CASSLAGGGETGELFF; CDR3 DNA: TGCGCCAGCAGTTTAGCGGGAGGGGGAGAGACCGGGGAGCTGTTTTTT; clone size: many; V gene: TRBV10-2; J gene: TRBJ2-2; D gene: TRBD2
CDR3 protein: CASSYSPPTVQETQYF; CDR3 DNA: TGTGCCAGCAGTTATTCCCCCCCGACTGTACAAGAGACCCAGTACTTC; clone size: few; V gene: TRBV6-5; J gene: TRBJ2-5; D gene: NA
CDR3 protein: CASRTGTTHNEQFF; CDR3 DNA: TGTGCCAGCAGAACCGGGACGACCCACAATGAGCAGTTCTTC; clone size: many; V gene: TRBV11-1; J gene: TRBJ2-1; D gene: NA
CDR3 protein: CSARRVTPGNTIYF; CDR3 DNA: TGCAGTGCACGCAGGGTAACTCCTGGAAACACCATATATTTT; clone size: many; V gene: TRBV20-1; J gene: TRBJ1-3; D gene: NA
CDR3 protein: CASSQDWARAATGELFF; CDR3 DNA: TGCGCCAGCAGCCAAGATTGGGCCAGGGCGGCCACCGGGGAGCTGTTTTTT; clone size: NA; V gene: TRBV4-3; J gene: TRBJ2-2; D gene: NA
CDR3 protein: CASSQDSSGSRWETQYF; CDR3 DNA: TGTGCCAGCAGCCAAGACTCGAGCGGGAGCCGGTGGGAGACCCAGTACTTC; clone size: few; V gene: TRBV3-1; J gene: TRBJ2-5; D gene: TRBD2
CDR3 protein: CASSLGRGGKYNEQFF; CDR3 DNA: TGTGCCAGCAGCTTGGGCCGGGGCGGGAAATACAATGAGCAGTTCTTC; clone size: NA; V gene: TRBV11-2; J gene: TRBJ2-1; D gene: NA
CDR3 protein: CASSKGQWGEAFF; CDR3 DNA: TGTGCCAGTAGTAAGGGACAATGGGGTGAAGCTTTCTTT; clone size: NA; V gene: TRBV19; J gene: TRBJ1-1; D gene: NA
CDR3 protein: CASSFYNRGYEQYF; CDR3 DNA: TGTGCCAGCAGCTTCTATAACAGGGGCTACGAGCAGTACTTC; clone size: NA; V gene: TRBV5-6; J gene: TRBJ2-7; D gene: TRBD1
CDR3 protein: CASKIRTDTDTQYF; CDR3 DNA: TGTGCCAGCAAGATCCGGACAGACACAGATACGCAGTATTTT; clone size: NA; V gene: TRBV21-1; J gene: TRBJ2-3; D gene: NA
CDR3 protein: CATSRDGRRATGNTIYF; CDR3 DNA: TGTGCCACCAGCAGAGATGGACGCAGGGCGACTGGAAACACCATATATTTT; clone size: many; V gene: TRBV15; J gene: TRBJ1-3; D gene: NA
CDR3 protein: CATSRLTSGNEQFF; CDR3 DNA: TGTGCCACCAGCAGGCTGACTAGCGGGAATGAGCAGTTCTTC; clone size: NA; V gene: TRBV15; J gene: TRBJ2-1; D gene: TRBD2
CDR3 protein: CASSPKQGGGEKLFF; CDR3 DNA: TGTGCCAGCAGCCCAAAACAGGGGGGAGGTGAAAAACTGTTTTTT; clone size: many; V gene: TRBV7-2; J gene: TRBJ1-4; D gene: TRBD1
CDR3 protein: CASSPEREIGDEQFF; CDR3 DNA: TGTGCCAGCAGCCCTGAGCGGGAGATCGGAGATGAGCAGTTCTTC; clone size: many; V gene: TRBV9; J gene: TRBJ2-1; D gene: TRBD2
CDR3 protein: CASTLGGLRETQYF; CDR3 DNA: TGTGCCAGCACCCTGGGGGGACTAAGAGAGACCCAGTACTTC; clone size: many; V gene: TRBV7-9; J gene: TRBJ2-5; D gene: TRBD2
CDR3 protein: CSVDTTKRSNYGYTF; CDR3 DNA: TGCAGCGTTGATACAACTAAGCGATCTAACTATGGCTACACCTTC; clone size: many; V gene: TRBV29-1; J gene: TRBJ1-2; D gene: NA
CDR3 protein: CASRDIRGGTYEQYF; CDR3 DNA: TGTGCCAGCAGAGATATCAGGGGAGGAACCTACGAGCAGTACTTC; clone size: few; V gene: TRBV6-2/TRBV6-3; J gene: TRBJ2-7; D gene: NA